The next 20 T cell receptor beta chains were all read from a single sample in a study of cytotoxic CD8 clonotypes in ibrutinib-treated CLL (dated by TCRdb to the early 2020s). Interpreted using the paper, the time point label stands for: approximately 25 months on ibrutinib. Libraries came from the immunoSEQ multiplex PCR assay. Entries here come from immuneACCESS through TCRdb and include only in-frame sequences with V and J called. Some clones fail to appear in such tables; in the studies checked, an unresolved V gene covers under half of the shortfall, and the cause of the remainder is unknown. The sample contains 60,000 to 95,000 clones, approximately 87% of them found a single time. The leading ten clones occupy less than 45% of the sample. The input for sequencing was PBMCs, taken after 24 months of ibrutinib treatment. Every receptor here comes from a human donor with chronic lymphocytic leukemia.

The CDR3 reads CASSVALYNEQFF. CDR3 DNA sequence: TGTGCCAGCAGCGTAGCGCTTTACAATGAGCAGTTCTTC. The chain has TRBV9 and TRBJ2-1; D gene unclear. From germline, CDR1 is SGDLS and CDR2 YYNGEE. This CDR3 contains 13 residues. Between the trimmed V and J ends, which lost 0 bases and 4 bases, there was a span of 5 bases.

V and J are TRBV25-1 and TRBJ2-6; D ambiguous. CDR1 and CDR2 from the germline V gene are MGHDK and SYGVNS. This CDR3 is built from 13 residues. The germline V and J ends were trimmed by 5 bases and 0 bases, with 2 bases remaining between them. The CDR3 here is CASSPSGANVLTF. CDR3 coding DNA: TGTGCCAGCAGTCCCTCTGGGGCCAACGTCCTGACTTTC.

The chain couples TRBV20-1 to TRBJ2-7; a weak D match, TRBD1 (6 bases). V lost 6 bases, J lost 12 bases, and 15 bases lay in between. CDR1 is DFQATT and CDR2 is SNEGSKA in the germline V gene (reference sequence). The CDR3 contains 10 residues. CDR3 residues: CSAGGSWSYF. DNA for the CDR3: TGCAGTGCAGGGGGAAGTTGGTCGTACTTC.

The V and J genes are TRBV7-2 and TRBJ2-5, with D perhaps TRBD1 (5 bases). CDR1 and CDR2 from the germline V gene are SGHTA and FQGNSA. V was trimmed by 3 bases and J by 2 bases, leaving 16 bases between them. CDR3 length: 16 residues. CDR3 sequence (DNA): TGTGCCAGCAGCTTTGGGGCCGGCAGGATACAAGAGACCCAGTACTTC. It is translated as CASSFGAGRIQETQYF.

V and J are TRBV7-9 and TRBJ2-5, with 10 bases that match TRBD1. CDR3 length: 15 residues. V was pared by 3 bases and J by 5 bases, with 6 bases of the junction left unmatched. Germline lookup yields CDR1 SEHNR and CDR2 FQNEAQ (reference sequence). The CDR3 sequence is CASSFDRGLVETQYF. Here the CDR3 DNA reads TGTGCCAGCAGCTTCGACAGGGGGCTTGTTGAGACCCAGTACTTC.

The rearrangement uses TRBV20-1 and TRBJ1-4; D is ambiguous. Trimming took 8 bases from V and 4 from J, leaving 8 bases between them. CDR1 is DFQATT and CDR2 is SNEGSKA in the germline V gene (reference sequence). The CDR3 spans 11 residues. The CDR3 sequence: CSTAGNEKLFF. For the CDR3, the DNA is TGCAGTACCGCGGGTAATGAAAAACTGTTTTTT.

The chain is built from TRBV10-1 and TRBJ2-5; 11 nucleotides line up with TRBD2. Germline V gene sequence: CDR1 WNHNN, CDR2 SYGVQD (reference sequence). The CDR3 is 16 residues long. V trimming: 2 bases; J trimming: 5 bases; junction bases outside the gene matches: 7. Here the CDR3 DNA reads TGCGCCAGCAGTGAGGGACTAGCGGGCCCACGGGAGACCCAGTACTTC. Protein: CASSEGLAGPRETQYF.

J is TRBJ2-7 and V is TRBV18; D not certain. Germline CDR1 KGHSH, CDR2 LQKENI. V lost 6 bases, J lost 7 bases, and 13 bases lay in between. This CDR3 is built from 12 residues. CDR3 DNA sequence: TGTGCCAGCTCTTTGCTGAGTGAGGAGCAGTACTTC. Its translation is CASSLLSEEQYF.

This clone was found once. The chain employs TRBV5-4 and TRBJ2-1; 12 nucleotides align to TRBD2. The CDR3 spans 16 residues. Germline trimming cut 4 bases from V and 8 bases from J; bases unmatched to any gene: 10. Germline CDR1 reads SGHNT; CDR2 reads YYREEE (reference sequence). CDR3 bases: TGTGCCAGCAGCGCTCTGACTAGCGGGAGCCGGTATGAGCAGTTCTTC. Protein product: CASSALTSGSRYEQFF.

The table lists this clone with a count of one. The rearrangement joins TRBV2 to TRBJ2-3; D is uncertain. CDR1 and CDR2 from the germline V gene are SNHLY and FYNNEI. The CDR3 loop spans 15 amino acids. V lost 2 bases and J 3 bases, leaving 12 bases between the germline ends. The CDR3 bases are TGTGCCAGCAGTGAAATAGTGTTAGCAACAGATACGCAGTATTTT. It yields the protein CASSEIVLATDTQYF.

The chain combines TRBV2 with TRBJ2-7; no firm D call. Germline V gene sequence: CDR1 SNHLY, CDR2 FYNNEI. Between the trimmed V and J ends, which lost 3 bases and 3 bases, there was a span of 12 bases. This CDR3 contains 14 residues. The CDR3 reads CASSESGLLYEQYF. As DNA, the CDR3 is TGTGCCAGCAGTGAGTCAGGTTTACTCTACGAGCAGTACTTC.

This chain uses TRBV18 with TRBJ1-4, with D tentatively TRBD1 (5 bases). This CDR3 comprises 15 residues. Per germline, CDR1 KGHSH and CDR2 LQKENI. The V end lost 3 bases, the J end lost 5 bases, and 13 bases lay between the germline ends. The CDR3 DNA follows: TGTGCCAGCTCACCGTTAGGGGTTACGAATGAAAAACTGTTTTTT. It specifies CASSPLGVTNEKLFF.

This sequence joins TRBV30 and TRBJ1-4, with D perhaps matching TRBD1 (6 bases). Between the trimmed V and J ends, which lost 0 bases and 7 bases, there was a span of 9 bases. Germline V lookup: CDR1 GTSNPN, CDR2 SVGIG (reference sequence). The CDR3 is 13 residues long. CDR3 sequence reads: CAWSVGQGEKLFF. In nucleotides, the CDR3 is TGTGCCTGGAGTGTGGGACAAGGTGAAAAACTGTTTTTT.

The J gene is TRBJ1-3, the V gene TRBV14; D is ambiguous. The CDR3 is made up of 13 amino acids. V was shortened by 1 base and J by 4 bases, with 5 bases between the two germline ends. Germline V CDR1 and CDR2: SGHDN, FVKESK. CDR3 sequence reads: CASSQVGGNTIYF. CDR3 nucleotides: TGTGCCAGCAGCCAAGTTGGGGGAAACACCATATATTTT.

The chain joins TRBV7-8 to TRBJ2-5; a possible D gene is TRBD1 (6 bases). Germline V CDR1 and CDR2: SGHVS, FQNEAQ. This CDR3 has 17 amino acids. V was trimmed by 4 bases and J by 5 bases, leaving 23 bases between them. CDR3 DNA sequence: TGTGCCAGCAGCTACTTTTGGGGACACCGAAATTTGGAGACCCAGTACTTC. Encoded protein: CASSYFWGHRNLETQYF.

This rearrangement joins TRBV7-2 to TRBJ1-1, with 8 bases identical to TRBD1. The ends lost 5 bases at V and 4 bases at J; junction bases unmatched: 12. CDR3 length equals 16 residues. Germline-derived CDR1 and CDR2 are SGHTA and FQGNSA. The CDR3 sequence is CASSTRTGWDVTEAFF. The CDR3 DNA is TGTGCCAGCAGCACTAGGACAGGGTGGGATGTCACTGAAGCTTTCTTT.

Only a few counts were recorded for this clone. Here the CDR3 DNA reads TGTGCCAGTAGTAATTACAATGAGCAGTTCTTC. Translation: CASSNYNEQFF. The gene calls are TRBV19 and TRBJ2-1; D not certain. From germline, CDR1 is LNHDA and CDR2 SQIVND (reference sequence). V was shortened by 4 bases and J by 4 bases, with 2 bases between the two germline ends. The CDR3 length is 11 residues.

The V and J genes are TRBV7-3 and TRBJ2-7; D not certain. This CDR3 region has 13 residues. CDR1 is SGHTA, CDR2 FQGTGA, per germline. Between the trimmed V and J ends, which lost 3 bases and 4 bases, there was a span of 10 bases. The CDR3 reads CASSLSNGYEQYF. The CDR3 DNA is TGTGCCAGCAGCTTGTCCAACGGGTACGAGCAGTACTTC.

The chain is built from TRBV6-5 and TRBJ1-1; D possibly corresponds to TRBD1 (5 bases). The CDR3 totals 15 residues. The V end was cut by 0 bases, the J end by 5 bases, with 13 bases between. Germline V gene lookup returns CDR1 MNHEY and CDR2 SVGAGI. For the CDR3, the DNA is TGTGCCAGCAGTTACTCGGGGGTGCGGGGGACTGAAGCTTTCTTT. Its protein is CASSYSGVRGTEAFF.

The CDR3 loop is CASSSSGGTQETQYF. The CDR3, as DNA: TGTGCCAGCAGCTCCTCAGGGGGTACCCAAGAGACCCAGTACTTC. The V call is TRBV7-3, the J call TRBJ2-5; 7 positions agree with TRBD1. The germline V gene encodes CDR1 SGHTA and CDR2 FQGTGA. The CDR3 length is 15 residues. V gave up 4 bases and J gave up 1 base; unmatched junction bases: 6. Looking up the rest from reference TRBV7-3 and TRBJ2-5 gives the full variable domain: GAGVSQTPSNKVTEKGKYVELRCDPISGHTALYWYRQSLGQGPEFLIYFQGTGAADDSGLPNDRFFAVRPEGSVSTLKIQRTERGDSAVYLCASSSSGGTQETQYFGPGTRLLVL.